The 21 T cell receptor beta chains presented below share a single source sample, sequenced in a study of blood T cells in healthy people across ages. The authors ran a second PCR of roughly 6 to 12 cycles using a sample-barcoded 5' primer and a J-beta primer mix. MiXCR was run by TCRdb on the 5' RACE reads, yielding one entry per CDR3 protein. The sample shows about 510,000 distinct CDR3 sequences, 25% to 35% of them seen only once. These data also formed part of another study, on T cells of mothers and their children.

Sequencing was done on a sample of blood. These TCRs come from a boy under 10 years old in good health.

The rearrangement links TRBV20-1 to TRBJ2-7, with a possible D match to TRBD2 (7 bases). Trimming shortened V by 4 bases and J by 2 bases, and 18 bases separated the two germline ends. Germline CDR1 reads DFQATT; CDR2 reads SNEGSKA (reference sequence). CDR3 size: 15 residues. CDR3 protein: CSATGRDTGAYEQYF. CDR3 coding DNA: TGCAGTGCTACAGGGAGGGACACCGGGGCCTACGAGCAGTACTTC.

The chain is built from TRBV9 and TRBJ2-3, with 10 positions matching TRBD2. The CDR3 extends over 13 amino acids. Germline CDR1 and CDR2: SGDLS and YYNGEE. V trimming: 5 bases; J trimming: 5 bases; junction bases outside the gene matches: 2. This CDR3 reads CASRGLAEDTQYF. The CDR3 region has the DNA TGTGCCAGCAGAGGACTAGCGGAAGATACGCAGTATTTT. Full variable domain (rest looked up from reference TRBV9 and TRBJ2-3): DSGVTQTPKHLITATGQRVTLRCSPRSGDLSVYWYQQSLDQGLQFLIQYYNGEERAKGNILERFSAQQFPDLHSELNLSSLELGDSALYFCASRGLAEDTQYFGPGTRLTVL.

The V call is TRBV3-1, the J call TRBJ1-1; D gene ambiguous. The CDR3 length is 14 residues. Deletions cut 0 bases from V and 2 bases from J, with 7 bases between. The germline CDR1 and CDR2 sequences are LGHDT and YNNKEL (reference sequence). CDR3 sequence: CASSQDKVNTEAFF. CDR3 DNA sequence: TGTGCCAGCAGCCAAGATAAGGTCAACACTGAAGCTTTCTTT.

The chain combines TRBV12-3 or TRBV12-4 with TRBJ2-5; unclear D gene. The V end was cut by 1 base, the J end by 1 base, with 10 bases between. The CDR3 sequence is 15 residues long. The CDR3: CASSLDPRGQETQYF. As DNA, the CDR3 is TGTGCCAGCAGTTTAGACCCCCGCGGCCAAGAGACCCAGTACTTC.

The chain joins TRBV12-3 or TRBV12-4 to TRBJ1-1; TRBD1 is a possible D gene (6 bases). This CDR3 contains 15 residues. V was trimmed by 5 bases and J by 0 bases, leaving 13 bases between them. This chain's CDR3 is CASSLGGAVNTEAFF. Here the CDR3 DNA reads TGTGCCAGCAGTCTAGGGGGGGCGGTGAACACTGAAGCTTTCTTT.

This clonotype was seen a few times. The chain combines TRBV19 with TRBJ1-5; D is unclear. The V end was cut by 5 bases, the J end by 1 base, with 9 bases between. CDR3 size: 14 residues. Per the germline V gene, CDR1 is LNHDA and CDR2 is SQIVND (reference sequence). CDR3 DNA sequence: TGTGCCAGTAGTCCCAATTTCAGCAATCAGCCCCAGCATTTT. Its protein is CASSPNFSNQPQHF.

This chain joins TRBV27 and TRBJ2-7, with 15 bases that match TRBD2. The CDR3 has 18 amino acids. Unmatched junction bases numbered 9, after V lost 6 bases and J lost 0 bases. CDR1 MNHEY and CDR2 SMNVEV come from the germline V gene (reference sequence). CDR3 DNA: TGTGCCAGCAGAGGGACTAGCGGGGGGCCTATCCCCTCCTACGAGCAGTACTTC. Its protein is CASRGTSGGPIPSYEQYF.

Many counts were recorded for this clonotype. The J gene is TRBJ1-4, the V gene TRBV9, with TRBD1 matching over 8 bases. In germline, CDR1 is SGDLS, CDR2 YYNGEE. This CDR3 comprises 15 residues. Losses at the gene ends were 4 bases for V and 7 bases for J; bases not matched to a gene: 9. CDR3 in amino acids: CASSPRQGIGEKLFF. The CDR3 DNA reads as TGTGCCAGCAGCCCGCGACAGGGGATTGGTGAAAAACTGTTTTTT.

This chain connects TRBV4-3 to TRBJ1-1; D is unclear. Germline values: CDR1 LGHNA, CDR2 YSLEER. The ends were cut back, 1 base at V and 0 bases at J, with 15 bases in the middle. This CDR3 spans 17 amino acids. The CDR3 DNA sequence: TGCGCCAGCAGCCAAGGGGGAGGGCTCCTTATGAACACTGAAGCTTTCTTT. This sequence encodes CASSQGGGLLMNTEAFF.

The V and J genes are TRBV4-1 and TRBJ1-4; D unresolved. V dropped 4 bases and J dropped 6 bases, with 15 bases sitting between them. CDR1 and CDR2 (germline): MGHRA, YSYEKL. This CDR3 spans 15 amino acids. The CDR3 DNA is TGCGCCAGCAGCCCTCTAGAACGGACTGATGAAAAACTGTTTTTT. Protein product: CASSPLERTDEKLFF.

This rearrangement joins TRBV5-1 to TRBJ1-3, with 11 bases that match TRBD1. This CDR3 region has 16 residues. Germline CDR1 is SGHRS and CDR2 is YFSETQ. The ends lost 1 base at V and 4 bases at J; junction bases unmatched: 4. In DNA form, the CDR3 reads TGCGCCAGCAGCTTGACTGGACAGGGGGCGGGAAACACCATATATTTT. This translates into CASSLTGQGAGNTIYF.

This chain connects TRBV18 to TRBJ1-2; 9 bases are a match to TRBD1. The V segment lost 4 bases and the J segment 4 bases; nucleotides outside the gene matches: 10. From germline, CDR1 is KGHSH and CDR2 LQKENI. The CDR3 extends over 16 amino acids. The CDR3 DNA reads TGTGCCAGCTCACGGGGTCGAGGACAGGGGAGCTATGGCTACACCTTC. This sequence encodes CASSRGRGQGSYGYTF.

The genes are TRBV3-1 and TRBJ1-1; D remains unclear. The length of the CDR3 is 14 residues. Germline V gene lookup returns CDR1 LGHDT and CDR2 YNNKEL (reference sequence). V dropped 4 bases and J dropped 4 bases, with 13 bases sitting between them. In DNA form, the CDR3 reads TGTGCCAGCAGCCCTGACGATAGGAGCACTGAAGCTTTCTTT. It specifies CASSPDDRSTEAFF.

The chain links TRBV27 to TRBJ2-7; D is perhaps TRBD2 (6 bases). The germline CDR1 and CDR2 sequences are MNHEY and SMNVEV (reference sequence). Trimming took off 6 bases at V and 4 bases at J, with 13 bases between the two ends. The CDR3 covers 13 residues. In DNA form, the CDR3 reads TGTGCCAGCAGCTGGGGGACTCATTACGAGCAGTACTTC. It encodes CASSWGTHYEQYF.

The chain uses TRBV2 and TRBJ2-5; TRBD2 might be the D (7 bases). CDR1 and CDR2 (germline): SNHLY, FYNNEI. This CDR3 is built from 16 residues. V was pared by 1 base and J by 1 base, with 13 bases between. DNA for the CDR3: TGTGCCAGCAGTGAAGGCGGGGGCACTGTCCAAGAGACCCAGTACTTC. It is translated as CASSEGGGTVQETQYF.

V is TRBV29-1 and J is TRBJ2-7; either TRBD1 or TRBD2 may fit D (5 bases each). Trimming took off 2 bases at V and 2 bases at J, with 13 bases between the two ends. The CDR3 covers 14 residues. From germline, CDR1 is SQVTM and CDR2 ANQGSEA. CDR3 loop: CSVETGTGTYEQYF. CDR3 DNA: TGCAGCGTTGAAACTGGGACGGGAACCTACGAGCAGTACTTC.

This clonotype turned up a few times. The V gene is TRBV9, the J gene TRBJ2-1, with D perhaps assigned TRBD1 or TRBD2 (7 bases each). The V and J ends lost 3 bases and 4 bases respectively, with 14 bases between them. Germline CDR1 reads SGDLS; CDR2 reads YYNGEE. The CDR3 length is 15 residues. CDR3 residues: CASSARGTDYNEQFF. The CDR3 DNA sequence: TGTGCCAGCAGCGCGCGGGGGACAGATTACAATGAGCAGTTCTTC.

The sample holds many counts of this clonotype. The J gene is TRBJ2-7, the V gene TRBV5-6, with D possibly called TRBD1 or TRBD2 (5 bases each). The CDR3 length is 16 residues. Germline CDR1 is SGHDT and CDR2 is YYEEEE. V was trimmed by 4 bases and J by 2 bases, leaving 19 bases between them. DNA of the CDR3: TGTGCCAGCAGCAACGGACCGGATGGGACCCCCTACGAGCAGTACTTC. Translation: CASSNGPDGTPYEQYF.

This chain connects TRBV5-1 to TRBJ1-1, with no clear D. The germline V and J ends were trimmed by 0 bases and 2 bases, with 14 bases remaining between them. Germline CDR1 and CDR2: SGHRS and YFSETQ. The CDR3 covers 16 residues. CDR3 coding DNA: TGCGCCAGCAGCTTGGGACCGGGGTTGGCCAACACTGAAGCTTTCTTT. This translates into CASSLGPGLANTEAFF.

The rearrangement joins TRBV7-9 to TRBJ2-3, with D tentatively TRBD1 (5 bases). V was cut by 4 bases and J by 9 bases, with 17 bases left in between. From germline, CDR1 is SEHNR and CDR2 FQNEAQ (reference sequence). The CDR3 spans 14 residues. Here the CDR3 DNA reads TGTGCCAGCAGCTCTCCTAGGTTGGGGCAAACGCAGTATTTT. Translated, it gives CASSSPRLGQTQYF.

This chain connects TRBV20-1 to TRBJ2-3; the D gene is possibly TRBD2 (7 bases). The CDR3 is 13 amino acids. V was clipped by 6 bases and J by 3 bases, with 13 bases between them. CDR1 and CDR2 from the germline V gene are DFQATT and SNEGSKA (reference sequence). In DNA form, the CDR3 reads TGCAGTGCCTACAGGGAGGGGACAGATACGCAGTATTTT. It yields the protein CSAYREGTDTQYF.